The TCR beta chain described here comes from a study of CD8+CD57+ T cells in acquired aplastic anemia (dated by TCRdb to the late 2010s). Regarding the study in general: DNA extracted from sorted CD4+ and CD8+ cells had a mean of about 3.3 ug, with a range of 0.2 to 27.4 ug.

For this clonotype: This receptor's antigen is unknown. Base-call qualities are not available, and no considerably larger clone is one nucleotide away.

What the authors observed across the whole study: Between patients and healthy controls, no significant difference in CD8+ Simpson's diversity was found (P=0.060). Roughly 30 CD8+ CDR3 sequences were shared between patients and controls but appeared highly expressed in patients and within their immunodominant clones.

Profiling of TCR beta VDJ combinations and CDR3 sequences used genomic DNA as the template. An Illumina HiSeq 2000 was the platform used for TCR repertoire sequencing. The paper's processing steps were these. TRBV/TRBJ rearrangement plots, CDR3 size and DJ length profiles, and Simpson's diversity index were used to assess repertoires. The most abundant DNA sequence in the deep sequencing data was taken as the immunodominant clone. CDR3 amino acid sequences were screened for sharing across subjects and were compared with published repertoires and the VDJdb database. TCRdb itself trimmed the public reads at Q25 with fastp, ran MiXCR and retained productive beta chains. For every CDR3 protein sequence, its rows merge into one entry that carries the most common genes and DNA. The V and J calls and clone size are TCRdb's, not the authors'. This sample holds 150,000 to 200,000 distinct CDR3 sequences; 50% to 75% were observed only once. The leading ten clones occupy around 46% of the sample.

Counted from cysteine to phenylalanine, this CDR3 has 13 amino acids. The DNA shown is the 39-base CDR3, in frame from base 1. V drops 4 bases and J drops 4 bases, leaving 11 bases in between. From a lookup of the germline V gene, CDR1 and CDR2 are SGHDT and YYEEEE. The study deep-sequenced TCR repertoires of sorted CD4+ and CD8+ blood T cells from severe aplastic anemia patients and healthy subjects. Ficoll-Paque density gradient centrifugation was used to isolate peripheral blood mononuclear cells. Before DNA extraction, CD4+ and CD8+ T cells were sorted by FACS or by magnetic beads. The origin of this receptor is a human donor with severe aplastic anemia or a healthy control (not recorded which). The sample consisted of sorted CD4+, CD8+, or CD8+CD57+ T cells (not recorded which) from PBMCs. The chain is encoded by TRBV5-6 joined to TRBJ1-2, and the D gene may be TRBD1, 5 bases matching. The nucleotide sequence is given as TGTGCCAGCAGCCGCTCGGGACCCTATGGCTACACCTTC. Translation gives CASSRSGPYGYTF.